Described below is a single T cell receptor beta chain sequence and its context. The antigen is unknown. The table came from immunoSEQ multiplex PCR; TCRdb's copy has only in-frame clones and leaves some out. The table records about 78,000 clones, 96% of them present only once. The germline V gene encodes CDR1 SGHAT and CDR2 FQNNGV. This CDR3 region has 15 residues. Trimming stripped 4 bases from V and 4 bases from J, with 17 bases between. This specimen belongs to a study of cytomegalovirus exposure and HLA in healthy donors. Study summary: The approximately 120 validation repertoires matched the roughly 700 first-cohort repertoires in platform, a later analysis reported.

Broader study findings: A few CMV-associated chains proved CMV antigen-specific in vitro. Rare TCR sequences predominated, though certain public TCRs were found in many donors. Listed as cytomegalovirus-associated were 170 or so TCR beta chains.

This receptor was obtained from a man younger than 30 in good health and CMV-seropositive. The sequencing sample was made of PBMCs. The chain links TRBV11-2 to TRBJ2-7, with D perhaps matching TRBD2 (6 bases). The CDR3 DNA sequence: TGTGCCAGCAGCTGGTTCGGCGGGGCGGGATACGAGCAGTACTTC. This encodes CASSWFGGAGYEQYF.